This T cell receptor (beta chain) was observed in a study of cytomegalovirus exposure and HLA in healthy donors (dated by TCRdb to about 2017). In terms of the full investigation: An earlier analysis of some 620 of the donors reported about 260 Gb of sequence data and around 110 million unique TCR beta sequences obtained from about 200 million T cells. Of the roughly 410 genotyped donors, 65% to 90% were placed in the genetic ancestry cluster associated with self-reported Caucasian donors. Donor age, sex, ethnicity and CMV serostatus were compiled alongside the repertoire data. Roughly 5 DR-DQ haplotypes were handled as single units for association and clustering, since linkage in the cohort was strong. Rather than using new phenotypic data, the later analysis identified candidate immune exposures from TCR beta sequences and from how often those sequences occurred across donors. In addition to the first cohort of 666 subjects, a separate validation cohort of approximately 130 different subjects was used. All discovery cohort repertoires had been generated on a single sequencing platform. To study patterns of TCR occurrence, a later analysis re-analyzed previously published TCR beta repertoires from 600 to 750 donors and added high-resolution HLA genotyping. Using immunosequencing, the study profiled T cell repertoires from approximately 700 subjects and related those repertoires to cytomegalovirus serostatus. An early release that covered fewer than 800 HLA-typed donors contained about 290 gigabases of sequencing data and around 80 million unique TCR sequences. The number of donors typed differed by locus, with about 629-630 for A, B, C, DRB1 and DQB1, around 520 for DQA1, nearly 610 for DPA1, and some 470 for DPB1. In an earlier analysis of 587 of the donors, high-throughput TCR beta sequencing was used to judge whether each TCR beta V gene segment behaved as functional or pseudogenic. To predict cytomegalovirus infection status, the study brought together high-throughput TCR immunosequencing, statistical association of individual TCRs with disease status, and machine learning. HLA typing covered class I and class II loci at four-digit resolution. Genome-wide SNP genotypes for about 60% of the 666 donors were used in a later genetic analysis, which treated that subset as a discovery cohort. The study was designed to test whether signatures of past pathogen exposure could be identified by cataloging public T cell receptors. Among some 400 genotyped donors of the cohort, an average of about 240,000 unique TCR beta nucleotide sequences were sequenced per donor, roughly 20% of them non-productive. General findings and caveats noted by the study authors: When HLA alleles, especially DR and DQ, strongly co-occurred, attributing TCR associations to individual alleles was difficult. Correlated functional status among segregating V segments might reflect linkage disequilibrium, but an unknown experimental factor could not be ruled out. Compared with the roughly 600-donor mean, donors in an Asian-associated ancestry cluster had fewer N-insertions in productive TCRs, according to a later genetic analysis. The cohort was sequenced for TCR beta chains only, and without alpha or paired-chain data the features that could be detected were limited. Because counts were too low, approximately 15 rarely observed V segments, including chromosome 9 orphons, were excluded from the earlier analysis of several hundred of the donors. Most CMV-associated TCR beta chains appeared to be HLA-restricted in a later analysis, and the HLA associations seemed to be driven largely by CMV exposure. HLA typing was unavailable for some donors at each locus, so association tests used only the typed subset. An association between a missense DCLRE1C variant and V-gene and J-gene trimming of TCR beta chains was found in a later genetic analysis and replicated in an independent cohort. A later analysis reported that several top co-occurrence clusters appeared linked to parvovirus B19, influenza, CMV and Epstein-Barr virus. Most TCR sequences were observed very rarely across donors, whereas some public TCRs were present in many individuals. CMV serostatus was the only immune exposure information available for the cohort. It was suggested by the authors that the approach could potentially be generalized to other disease states and immunological phenotypes. The sequencing pipeline was judged likely to have produced a cluster of highly shared sequence variants as a technical artifact. In the study, 150 to 200 TCR beta chains were listed as associated with cytomegalovirus. An earlier analysis of 587 of the donors showed that most TCR beta V segments appeared in productive rearrangements either about 87% or about 30% of the time, which broadly matched IMGT annotations. A later analysis found that TCR association rates varied across HLA loci, with DRB1 alleles showing the most associated TCRs and HLA-C alleles the fewest. A few of the identified cytomegalovirus-associated TCR beta chains were confirmed in vitro to be specific for cytomegalovirus antigens. A later analysis associated about 16,000 TCR beta sequences with specific HLA alleles at a false discovery rate of 0.05. Cytomegalovirus status was reported to be diagnosed by the classifier with high specificity and sensitivity in both the original and validation cohorts. Roughly uniform sequencing depth across donors was assumed in presence/absence analyses, although this assumption may not hold. In a later analysis, HLA-associated TCR beta chains were found to be more clonally expanded and to have lower generation probabilities than equally common non-associated chains. A further reported finding was that TCR beta sequences accurately predicted the HLA-A and HLA-B alleles for most subjects in the first cohort.

Comment on this clone: Its antigen is unknown.

The cohort was made up of around 720 healthy bone marrow donors. All cohort members were sampled while nominally healthy, although unrecorded immune exposures were likely present. The donor tested CMV seronegative, placing the donor among the 350 or so seronegative members of the cohort. Each donor provided a peripheral blood sample, and peripheral blood mononuclear cells were used for TCR beta sequencing. Genomic DNA was extracted from the blood cell samples with the Qiagen DNeasy Blood Extraction Kit. Library generation was performed with the immunoSEQ multiplex PCR assay. For the multiplex PCR, a mixture combining 60 forward primers for TCR Vbeta segments and 13 reverse primers for TCR Jbeta segments was used. Amplification of the CDR3 region of rearranged TCR beta genes was performed with a multiplex PCR assay on genomic DNA. On the Illumina HiSeq System, the amplified TCR beta libraries were sequenced as 87-base-pair reads. As for how the authors treated the data: Across the 670 or so repertoires, a later analysis counted roughly 84 million unique TCR beta chains, around 11 million of which were shared by at least two donors. A nearest-neighbor algorithm error-corrected the raw reads and collapsed the reads into unique sequences, merging closely related sequences to remove PCR and sequencing errors. CDR3 sequences were aligned to IMGT reference sequences to assign V, D and J gene segments. For a sequence to be retained, a match of at least six nucleotides was required to both a V gene segment and a J gene segment. Rearrangements were classified as productive when the CDR3 lacked stop codons and remained in frame with V and J, and all other rearrangements were classified as non-productive. Following IMGT convention, CDR3 was defined as the stretch from the second conserved V-encoded cysteine to the conserved J-encoded phenylalanine. In an earlier analysis of more than 550 of the donors, sequences lacking an unambiguous match to a single V gene segment were excluded. An earlier analysis of several hundred of the donors called V segments functional above 56.7% productive rearrangements and segregating when the between-donor standard deviation exceeded 5%. A statistical classification framework was developed to diagnose cytomegalovirus status using the catalog of TCR beta chain sequences. In a later analysis, TCR nucleotide sequences were compared against IMGT/GENE-DB human TR gene sequences so that V and J genes could be assigned. In a later analysis, CDR3 sequences and most-parsimonious VDJ recombination scenarios were assigned using the TCRdist pipeline. In a later analysis, every TCR beta chain was defined by the combination of its CDR3 amino acid sequence and its V-gene family, and reads without a unique V-gene family were dropped. To address suspected cross-contamination and a sequencing artifact, a later analysis removed around 590 highly shared, low-generation-probability nucleotide sequences. A later analysis calculated a clonal expansion index for each public chain from normalized within-repertoire ranks of inferred template counts. A later analysis computed generation probabilities with a VDJ recombination model fitted to out-of-frame rearrangements, and checked the results against IGoR. In a later analysis, TCR-TCR, TCR-HLA and TCR-CMV co-occurrence was scored with hypergeometric tests, and a repertoire-size bias correction was applied to TCR pairs. False discovery rates were estimated in a later analysis by permuting HLA or CMV assignments 20 times. In a later analysis, co-occurring TCRs were grouped using DBSCAN, with TCRdist sequence similarity added in when clustering inside HLA-allele-positive subsets. Repertoires with fewer than 30,000 or more than 120,000 public chains were left out of co-occurrence clustering, as were roughly five repertoires with anomalous nucleotide sharing. Imported from immuneACCESS, the table was reduced by TCRdb to in-frame sequences with V and J called. These copies leave out some clones; in studies compared against another copy, an unresolved V gene accounts for under half, and the cause of the remainder is not known. The D gene and trimming were derived from the DNA, and the V and J assignments and clone size from that table. This sample's listing comprises about 200,000 clones. 0.74% of the sample comes from the top ten.

The TCR originated in a boy aged 5-17 years in good health and CMV-seronegative. Sequencing was done on a sample of PBMCs.

The base sequence is TGCAGCGTTGAAGACCCAGGCGGGAGCTCCTACAATGAGCAGTTCTTC. Translated, this is CSVEDPGGSSYNEQFF. This sequence uses TRBV29-1 and TRBJ2-1; TRBD2 matches 7 bases in the middle. Based on the germline V gene, the CDR1 and CDR2 sequences are SQVTM and ANQGSEA. Reading from cysteine to phenylalanine, the CDR3 counts 16 amino acids. Only the CDR3 DNA stays, 48 bases, in frame from base 1. Clipping removes 0 bases from V and 0 bases from J, with 5 as the unmatched junction base count.